This TCR beta chain was observed in a study of T cells in Graves' hyperthyroidism and ophthalmopathy. Germline CDR1 SGHTA, CDR2 FQGNSA. V dropped 4 bases and J dropped 2 bases, with 16 bases sitting between them. The CDR3 length is 16 residues. Patients between 18 and 65 years old had hyperthyroidism, newly diagnosed and lasting under 2 months. RNA transcripts were the template for amplifying TCR beta CDR3 regions. HTBI primers drove first-round RT-PCR of the TCR CDR3. TCRdb analysed the multiplex PCR reads with MiXCR anew, one entry per CDR3 protein. The sample has under 400,000 distinct CDR3 sequences, approximately 13% seen once. Study-level findings and limits: Most thyroid-expanded clonotypes above 0.001 were also found in blood.

This clonotype was counted many times. The antigen is undetermined. This sequence was found in a woman aged 18-29 years with Graves' hyperthyroidism. The sequencing sample was made of blood. The chain uses TRBV7-2 and TRBJ2-3, with D possibly being TRBD2 (6 bases). CDR3 DNA sequence: TGTGCCAGCAGCTCCGGGACTGATTCCCTCACAGATACGCAGTATTTT. This codes for CASSSGTDSLTDTQYF.